Listed below are T cell receptor beta chains from one sample, sequenced in a study of cytomegalovirus exposure and HLA in healthy donors. Produced via immunoSEQ multiplex PCR; TCRdb's table is partial and in-frame only. The sample shows fewer than 65,000 clones, around 87% of them seen only once. Material for sequencing was PBMCs. The receptors here all came from a man younger than 30 in good health and CMV-seronegative. Each CDR3 is given with its conserved first and last residue. D genes are given only for firm matches. Size is omitted from some rows. Given values are once, few, many or a class for expanded clones.

CDR3nt	CDR3aa	abundance	j_gene	v_gene	d_gene
TGTGCCAGCCGGCCAGGAGGGATGGGCAGGCTGGGCACTGAAGCTTTCTTT	CASRPGGMGRLGTEAFF	few	TRBJ1-1	TRBV2	NA
TGTGCCAGCAGCGTTGGGCTCGACGGAAACGAGCAGTACTTC	CASSVGLDGNEQYF	NA	TRBJ2-7	TRBV6-5	NA
TGTGCCAGCAGCGTAGCTGGGAGGGGGGCCGGTTTAAGCAATGAGCAGTTCTTC	CASSVAGRGAGLSNEQFF	once	TRBJ2-1	TRBV9	NA
TGCGCCAGCAGCTTGGAGGCAGGGGTAACAGATACGCAGTATTTT	CASSLEAGVTDTQYF	NA	TRBJ2-3	TRBV5-1	NA
TGTGCCAGCAGCTCCCCCGGGACTACGGTGGCAGATACGCAGTATTTT	CASSSPGTTVADTQYF	NA	TRBJ2-3	TRBV5-4	TRBD2
TGCGCCAGCAGGCCTGACAGGTTTCGGGATGGCTACACCTTC	CASRPDRFRDGYTF	NA	TRBJ1-2	TRBV5-1	NA
TGTGCCAGCTCACCGGGAGGGAATAGCAATCAGCCCCAGCATTTT	CASSPGGNSNQPQHF	NA	TRBJ1-5	TRBV18	NA
TGTGCCAGCAGCTTGAGACAGGGGCTAGAAGATGGCTACACCTTC	CASSLRQGLEDGYTF	NA	TRBJ1-2	TRBV7-9	TRBD1
TGTGCCAGTACTAGCGCGATACCCAATGAGCAGTTCTTC	CASTSAIPNEQFF	NA	TRBJ2-1	TRBV19	NA
TGTGCCAGCAGTTTACAGGGGAGGGACTATGGCTACACCTTC	CASSLQGRDYGYTF	NA	TRBJ1-2	TRBV28	NA
TGTGCCAGCAGCTCGGTAGGGCGGGATGGCTACACCTTC	CASSSVGRDGYTF	NA	TRBJ1-2	TRBV5-6	NA
TGTGCCAGCAGCTTGAATAGGTGGACAGGGGGAGGCACTGAAGCTTTCTTT	CASSLNRWTGGGTEAFF	few	TRBJ1-1	TRBV5-6	TRBD1
TGTGCCAGCAGGGGACAGGGAGAGGTCTATGGCTACACCTTC	CASRGQGEVYGYTF	few	TRBJ1-2	TRBV27	TRBD1
TGTGCCAGCAGTGAAGCCGACAGGGTTCGATTAGCTAATGAAAAACTGTTTTTT	CASSEADRVRLANEKLFF	NA	TRBJ1-4	TRBV6-1	TRBD1
TGTGCCAGCAGCGGGTCGAGCGGGGGCCCCAATGAGCAGTTCTTC	CASSGSSGGPNEQFF	NA	TRBJ2-1	TRBV9	TRBD2
TGTGCCAGCAGCTGGAGACAGGGGCTCGACGAGCAGTACTTC	CASSWRQGLDEQYF	NA	TRBJ2-7	TRBV6-5	TRBD1
TGCAGCGTTGAATTCCCGGGATGGAATGAGCAGTTCTTC	CSVEFPGWNEQFF	NA	TRBJ2-1	TRBV29-1	NA
TGCGCCAGCAGCTACCTCGGGGGGGTGGGCTCCTACGAGCAGTACTTC	CASSYLGGVGSYEQYF	once	TRBJ2-7	TRBV4-1	TRBD2
TGTGCCAGCAGCTCTTTGGCTAGCGGGGGCCCCTTCACAGATACGCAGTATTTT	CASSSLASGGPFTDTQYF	NA	TRBJ2-3	TRBV11-3	TRBD2
TGTGCCAGCAGTTACAGAGTTAGCCAAGAGACCCAGTACTTC	CASSYRVSQETQYF	NA	TRBJ2-5	TRBV6-5	NA
TGCAGCGTAGACAGGGGGCCCAACGAGCAGTACTTC	CSVDRGPNEQYF	NA	TRBJ2-7	TRBV29-1	TRBD1
TGTGCCTGGGGAGACAGTCGCAATCAGCCCCAGCATTTT	CAWGDSRNQPQHF	NA	TRBJ1-5	TRBV30	NA
TGTGCCAGCACTACGACGCCAGGGGCCGGGCAGTACTTC	CASTTTPGAGQYF	NA	TRBJ2-7	TRBV7-9	NA
TGCAGCGCCCTGGGACAGGGGGCCCTTAGCTCCTACGAGCAGTACTTC	CSALGQGALSSYEQYF	NA	TRBJ2-7	TRBV29-1	TRBD1
TGTGCCAGCAGTAACTCATACTACGAGCAGTACTTC	CASSNSYYEQYF	few	TRBJ2-7	TRBV7-8	NA
TGTGCCAGCGGTGCGGGACAGACCTACGAGCAGTACTTC	CASGAGQTYEQYF	once	TRBJ2-7	TRBV27	NA
TGTGCCAGCAGCCCACAGGGTATGTGGGAGACCCAGTACTTC	CASSPQGMWETQYF	NA	TRBJ2-5	TRBV7-2	NA
TGTGCCAGCAGTCCGACGGGGGACTATGGCTACACCTTC	CASSPTGDYGYTF	once	TRBJ1-2	TRBV6-5	NA
TGTGCCAGTTTCACAGGGGGGAACACTGAAGCTTTCTTT	CASFTGGNTEAFF	once	TRBJ1-1	TRBV2	TRBD1
TGCGCCAGCAGTCAATGGCCCCGGGGGGGGCGCGGGTTCCATAACAATCAGCCCCAGCATTTT	CASSQWPRGGRGFHNNQPQHF	NA	TRBJ1-5	TRBV23-1	NA
TGCAGCGTCGACAGGGGGCGAGGCGAGCAGTACTTC	CSVDRGRGEQYF	NA	TRBJ2-7	TRBV29-1	TRBD1
TGTGCCAGCAGCCCAAATGAGGCAGGGGATGATGGCTACACCTTC	CASSPNEAGDDGYTF	NA	TRBJ1-2	TRBV14	NA
TGTGCCAGCATGGGACAGGGGGCCAACGAGCAGTACTTC	CASMGQGANEQYF	few	TRBJ2-7	TRBV2	TRBD1
TGCGCCAGCAGCAAACTAGCGGGGGTAAACTCTGGGGCCAACGTCCTGACTTTC	CASSKLAGVNSGANVLTF	NA	TRBJ2-6	TRBV5-1	TRBD2
TGTGCCAGCAGTTACGGGCAGGGCAGCTACGAGCAGTACTTC	CASSYGQGSYEQYF	NA	TRBJ2-7	TRBV6-5	NA
TGTGCCAGCAGCAAAGGGATCTTCGACGGGTCGAAAGGCTACACCTTC	CASSKGIFDGSKGYTF	NA	TRBJ1-2	TRBV21-1	NA
TGCGCCAGCAGCCAACTAGGGACAGGGACAGAGACCCAGTACTTC	CASSQLGTGTETQYF	NA	TRBJ2-5	TRBV4-1	TRBD1
TGTGCCAGCAGCCGTGGGGGCGGGGGTGAGACCCAGTACTTC	CASSRGGGGETQYF	NA	TRBJ2-5	TRBV7-2	NA
TGCGCCAGCAGCTTTGGGGACAGGGGGACGGAGACCCAGTACTTC	CASSFGDRGTETQYF	NA	TRBJ2-5	TRBV5-1	TRBD1
TGCGCCAGCAGCCCCGGACAGGGGAACAATTCACCCCTCCACTTT	CASSPGQGNNSPLHF	once	TRBJ1-6	TRBV5-1	TRBD1
TGTGCCAGTAGTGTACAACAGGGGATCAATCAGCCCCAGCATTTT	CASSVQQGINQPQHF	NA	TRBJ1-5	TRBV19	TRBD1
TGTGCCAGCAGCTTAGAGAGGGGGTTCCCTTCACCCCTCCACTTT	CASSLERGFPSPLHF	NA	TRBJ1-6	TRBV7-9	NA
TGCGCCAGCAGCCAAGATCCGGGTCGGGCTGGACATTATGAGCAGTTCTTC	CASSQDPGRAGHYEQFF	NA	TRBJ2-1	TRBV4-1	NA
TGTGCCAGCAGCCCGGGGACAGGGGGCATCTCTGGGGCCAACGTCCTGACTTTC	CASSPGTGGISGANVLTF	few	TRBJ2-6	TRBV11-2	TRBD1
TGTGCCAGCAGTGACCTTGGGGGCGGTCGGATTGCTTTCTTT	CASSDLGGGRIAFF	few	TRBJ1-1	TRBV6-1	NA
TGTGCCATCAGTGAGTCTCAACAGGTCCTCAATCAGCCCCAGCATTTT	CAISESQQVLNQPQHF	NA	TRBJ1-5	TRBV10-3	NA
TGTGCCAGCAGTCCCCCGGGACTAGCGGGGACTTACGAGCAGTACTTC	CASSPPGLAGTYEQYF	NA	TRBJ2-7	TRBV2	TRBD2
TGTGCCAGCTCACCACCGGGACAGGAGAATTCACCCCTCCACTTT	CASSPPGQENSPLHF	NA	TRBJ1-6	TRBV18	TRBD1
TGTGCCATCGGAGGCCAGGGGGTCCCTAACTATGGCTACACCTTC	CAIGGQGVPNYGYTF	once	TRBJ1-2	TRBV10-3	TRBD1
TGCGCCAGCAGCTCCCCTGGGGGGGGAGACGAGCAGTACTTC	CASSSPGGGDEQYF	NA	TRBJ2-7	TRBV5-1	TRBD2
TGCGCCAGCAGGGTGCAGGAGAACACTGAAGCTTTCTTT	CASRVQENTEAFF	NA	TRBJ1-1	TRBV5-1	NA
TGTGCCAGCAGCCAACAGAGACAGGGGGTTGACGAGCAGTACTTC	CASSQQRQGVDEQYF	NA	TRBJ2-7	TRBV7-9	TRBD1
TGTGCCAGCAGCTTTGCGGGGGGGAGCTCCTACGAGCAGTACTTC	CASSFAGGSSYEQYF	NA	TRBJ2-7	TRBV7-6	TRBD2
TGTGCCTGGAGTGTCGACAGGGGGTACGAGCAGTACTTC	CAWSVDRGYEQYF	NA	TRBJ2-7	TRBV30	TRBD1